Listed below are T cell receptor beta chains from one sample, sequenced in a study of PD-1 blockade in mismatch repair-deficient tumors. No antigen is known for these receptors. The assay was immunoSEQ multiplex PCR, and TCRdb's table has in-frame clones only and misses some. The table includes roughly 10,000 clones, around 90% detected once. The sequencing here drew on cells cultured in vitro, taken from a patient treated with pembrolizumab. The receptor source for this set is an adult with mismatch repair-deficient cancer. Each CDR3 is given with its conserved first and last residue. Fields, in order: D gene, V gene, J gene, clone size, CDR3 DNA, CDR3 protein. The D gene is left open where the match is weak. Rows give clone size only sometimes, using once, few, many, or a class for an expanded clone.

NA	TRBV7-2	TRBJ2-3	NA	TGTGCCAGCAGCTTCCCTCCAGATACGCAGTATTTT	CASSFPPDTQYF
NA	TRBV14	TRBJ2-5	NA	TGTGCCAGCAGCCATGGGGGGACGCGGGAGACCCAGTACTTC	CASSHGGTRETQYF
NA	TRBV5-1	TRBJ1-3	NA	TGCGCCAGCAAACTAGGGGGAACCTCTGGAAACACCATATATTTT	CASKLGGTSGNTIYF
TRBD2	TRBV15	TRBJ2-7	NA	TGTGCCACCAGCAGGGGTGGGACGGGAGGGCACGAGCAGTACTTC	CATSRGGTGGHEQYF
TRBD2	TRBV10-2	TRBJ2-7	NA	TGCGCCAGCAGCCTAGCGGGGGATTCCTACGAGCAGTACTTC	CASSLAGDSYEQYF
NA	TRBV11-2	TRBJ1-1	once	TGTGCCAGCACCCTGACCTGGGGCGACACTGAAGCTTTCTTT	CASTLTWGDTEAFF
TRBD2	TRBV6-1	TRBJ2-7	NA	TGTGCCAGCACACTAGCGGGAGAGGTCTACGAGCAGTACTTC	CASTLAGEVYEQYF
TRBD2	TRBV5-4	TRBJ2-3	NA	TGTGCCAGCAGCACCCCGGGACTAGCGGGAGGGGCAGATACGCAGTATTTT	CASSTPGLAGGADTQYF
TRBD2	TRBV2	TRBJ2-4	NA	TGTGCCAGCAGGACCGGGACTAGCGTTGGTGTAAACATTCAGTACTTC	CASRTGTSVGVNIQYF
TRBD1	TRBV28	TRBJ1-2	NA	TGTGCCAGCAGTTTCAGGGGGCGCGGCTACACCTTC	CASSFRGRGYTF
NA	TRBV6-6	TRBJ1-6	few	TGTGCCAGCATCGACCCAGGGACCAATAATTCACCCCTCCACTTT	CASIDPGTNNSPLHF
NA	TRBV5-1	TRBJ2-1	once	TGCGCCAGCAGCTTGGTGAGTAAATCCTACAATGAGCAGTTCTTC	CASSLVSKSYNEQFF
NA	TRBV7-8	TRBJ2-1	NA	TGTGCCAGCAGCTTAAGGGGAGCGGCCTACAATGAGCAGTTCTTC	CASSLRGAAYNEQFF
TRBD2	TRBV27	TRBJ2-7	NA	TGTGCCAGCAGTTTATCGGGGCTGGTAGCGGGAGGGTACGAGCAGTACTTC	CASSLSGLVAGGYEQYF
TRBD2	TRBV9	TRBJ2-7	NA	TGTGCCAGCAGCGTAGGGCTAGCGGGAGCTACCTACGAGCAGTACTTC	CASSVGLAGATYEQYF
TRBD2	TRBV6-5	TRBJ2-1	NA	TGTGCCAGCAGTTACTTCGGGGGGGCTGCCCATGAGCAGTTCTTC	CASSYFGGAAHEQFF
NA	TRBV7-8	TRBJ1-1	NA	TGTGCCAGCAGCTTCGACCGGGGTGGGAACACTGAAGCTTTCTTT	CASSFDRGGNTEAFF
NA	TRBV6-5	TRBJ2-3	NA	TGTGCCAGCAGTACCCGACAGGGCACAGATACGCAGTATTTT	CASSTRQGTDTQYF
NA	TRBV7-9	TRBJ2-3	NA	TGTGCCAGCAGCTTAGTTGGGGTAGATACGCAGTATTTT	CASSLVGVDTQYF
NA	TRBV7-9	TRBJ1-2	NA	TGTGCCAGCAGCCTAGGGACACGATCCTATGGCTACACCTTC	CASSLGTRSYGYTF
TRBD2	TRBV6-6	TRBJ2-7	NA	TGTGCCAGCAGTTACTCAGAAGCGGGAGTAAACGAGCAGTACTTC	CASSYSEAGVNEQYF
NA	TRBV6-1	TRBJ1-2	NA	TGTGCCAGCAGTGAAAGGCCTTTAGGGAGGACATACTATGGCTACACCTTC	CASSERPLGRTYYGYTF
TRBD2	TRBV5-1	TRBJ2-5	NA	TGCGCCAGCAGCGAAGGACTAGCGGGAGGAGGCGAGACCCAGTACTTC	CASSEGLAGGGETQYF
NA	TRBV12-5	TRBJ1-4	NA	TGTGCTAGTGGTTTACAGGGATCTAATGAAAAACTGTTTTTT	CASGLQGSNEKLFF
TRBD1	TRBV19	TRBJ1-1	NA	TGTGCCAGTAGTGCCCGAAGACAGGGCGGCACTGAAGCTTTCTTT	CASSARRQGGTEAFF
NA	TRBV18	TRBJ2-1	NA	TGTGCCAGCTCCGAAAGGGGTGGGGAGCAGTTCTTC	CASSERGGEQFF
TRBD2	TRBV19	TRBJ2-1	NA	TGTGCCAGTAGTTTCAGGACTAGCGGGATAATAAATGAGCAGTTCTTC	CASSFRTSGIINEQFF
TRBD2	TRBV7-8	TRBJ2-1	NA	TGTGCCAGCAGACTAGCGGGAGGGCCCGGCTCCTACAATGAGCAGTTCTTC	CASRLAGGPGSYNEQFF
NA	TRBV7-2	TRBJ2-7	NA	TGTGCCAGCAGCCTAACTAGGAACGAGCAGTACTTC	CASSLTRNEQYF
NA	TRBV7-2	TRBJ1-1	NA	TGTGCCAGCAGCTTGGGGGGGAGGAACACTGAAGCTTTCTTT	CASSLGGRNTEAFF
NA	TRBV7-3	TRBJ2-5	NA	TGTGCCAGCAGCCAACTGGGGGCCGGGGAGACCCAGTACTTC	CASSQLGAGETQYF
NA	TRBV5-1	TRBJ2-1	NA	TGCGCCAGCAGCTATAGCCGGGACCCCGGATCCAATGAGCAGTTCTTC	CASSYSRDPGSNEQFF
NA	TRBV18	TRBJ2-5	NA	TGTGCCAGCTCACTCGTGTTAGGAAGAGCAGAGACCCAGTACTTC	CASSLVLGRAETQYF
NA	TRBV7-9	TRBJ1-5	few	TGTGCCAGCAGCTTAGCTCCAACACAGGGTCTCGCGCAGCCCCAGCATTTT	CASSLAPTQGLAQPQHF
TRBD2	TRBV7-2	TRBJ2-3	NA	TGTGCCAGCAGCTTAGTGGTCGGGAGGCAGGAAGATACGCAGTATTTT	CASSLVVGRQEDTQYF
NA	TRBV6-5	TRBJ2-5	NA	TGTGCCAGCAGTAACCAGGGGGGAGAGACCCAGTACTTC	CASSNQGGETQYF
NA	TRBV30	TRBJ1-2	NA	TGTGCCTGGAGTAAAGAGGTTAACTATGGCTACACCTTC	CAWSKEVNYGYTF
NA	TRBV4-2	TRBJ2-3	NA	TGTGCCAGCAGCCAAGATCATGGGGAGCGCCGCACAGATACGCAGTATTTT	CASSQDHGERRTDTQYF
NA	TRBV18	TRBJ2-3	NA	TGTGCCAGCTCACCAATTCCGGGGGATGCGACGCAGTATTTT	CASSPIPGDATQYF
NA	TRBV6-1	TRBJ1-2	NA	TGTGCCAGCAGTGACCTAAACTATGGCTACACCTTC	CASSDLNYGYTF
TRBD1	TRBV7-2	TRBJ1-5	NA	TGTGCCAGCAGCTCACAGGGGGATCAGCCCCAGCATTTT	CASSSQGDQPQHF
TRBD2	TRBV2	TRBJ2-2	few	TGTGCCAGCAAGGGAGGGCAGAACACCGGGGAGCTGTTTTTT	CASKGGQNTGELFF
NA	TRBV5-1	TRBJ2-7	NA	TGCGCCAGCAGCTCCAACCCCGGGACTTACTCCTACGAGCAGTACTTC	CASSSNPGTYSYEQYF
NA	TRBV30	TRBJ2-7	NA	TGTGCCTGGAGTGATCGATACGAGCAGTACTTC	CAWSDRYEQYF
TRBD1	TRBV5-1	TRBJ1-1	NA	TGCGCCAGCAGCCCCGGGACAGGGGGCTATATGGACACTGAAGCTTTCTTT	CASSPGTGGYMDTEAFF
NA	TRBV4-2	TRBJ1-4	NA	TGTGCCAGCAGCCAAGAAAGAGGGGCGGGCAAGGAAAAACTGTTTTTT	CASSQERGAGKEKLFF
TRBD1	TRBV2	TRBJ2-1	once	TGTGCCAGCAGTGACGAGGGACAGGGATACAATGAGCAGTTCTTC	CASSDEGQGYNEQFF
NA	TRBV6-6	TRBJ1-4	NA	TGTGCCAGCAGTCCCCTCTATAGTGCAACTAATGAAAAACTGTTTTTT	CASSPLYSATNEKLFF
TRBD1	TRBV5-1	TRBJ2-4	NA	TGCGCCAGCAGCGCCGGGACAGGGGGAAACATTCAGTACTTC	CASSAGTGGNIQYF
NA	TRBV12-5	TRBJ2-2	NA	TGTGCTAGTGGTTTGATCGCGGGGCCGAACACCGGGGAGCTGTTTTTT	CASGLIAGPNTGELFF
TRBD1	TRBV30	TRBJ1-1	few	TGTGCCTGGAACAGGGGGTTGGCGAACACTGAAGCTTTCTTT	CAWNRGLANTEAFF
TRBD1	TRBV5-1	TRBJ2-3	NA	TGCGCCAGCAGCGGGGGGACAGGGGGCACAGATACGCAGTATTTT	CASSGGTGGTDTQYF
NA	TRBV6-5	TRBJ2-3	NA	TGTGCCAGCAGGCCGGCTCTCGGCACAGATACGCAGTATTTT	CASRPALGTDTQYF
TRBD2	TRBV9	TRBJ2-2	NA	TGTGCCAGCAGCCCCCTAAGCGGGAGGGTGGCCGGGGAGCTGTTTTTT	CASSPLSGRVAGELFF
NA	TRBV7-2	TRBJ2-2	once	TGTGCCAGCAGCTTAGTTATTGGGGGGGAGCTGTTTTTT	CASSLVIGGELFF
TRBD1	TRBV18	TRBJ2-7	NA	TGTGCCAGCTCACCGAGGACAGGGACCGACGAGCAGTACTTC	CASSPRTGTDEQYF
TRBD1	TRBV27	TRBJ1-5	NA	TGTGCCAGCAGTTCACAACAGGGGAATCAGCCCCAGCATTTT	CASSSQQGNQPQHF
TRBD2	TRBV19	TRBJ2-7	NA	TGTGCCAGTAGTGTCCGGGACAGCTTCGTGGGACTAGCAACCTACGAGCAGTACTTC	CASSVRDSFVGLATYEQYF
NA	TRBV19	TRBJ1-2	NA	TGTGCCAGTAGCCTGGACGTAAACTATGGCTACACCTTC	CASSLDVNYGYTF
NA	TRBV4-1	TRBJ2-2	NA	TGCGCCAGCAGCCTGGGAGCGAACACCGGGGAGCTGTTTTTT	CASSLGANTGELFF